This T cell receptor (beta chain) was identified during a study of naive and memory T cell subsets. V trimming: 6 bases; J trimming: 1 base; junction bases outside the gene matches: 7. This CDR3 is 15 amino acids long. Germline loops: CDR1 SGHRS, CDR2 YFSETQ. TCR cDNA received a 3' ligated oligonucleotide that carried a UMI. Whole-blood samples were about 2.5 ml of peripheral blood from healthy adult volunteers. Four PCR rounds used nested alpha and beta constant region primers plus the SP2 primer. Alpha and beta constant region primers primed reverse transcription for blood and skin samples. One entry per CDR3 protein, called by TCRdb with MiXCR from the 5' RACE reads. The table lists roughly 30,000 distinct CDR3 sequences, 16% of them singletons.

The chain recombines TRBV5-1 with TRBJ2-3; TRBD2 aligns across 8 bases. The sequence was collected from a female donor in good health. The CDR3 reads CASMSGTRGTDTQYF. CDR3 nucleotides: TGCGCCAGCATGTCTGGGACTAGAGGCACAGATACGCAGTATTTT.